The clone carrying this T cell receptor beta chain was observed a handful of times. Its antigen is as yet unknown. The entry originates in a study of T-cell memory formation after mild COVID-19. Study findings and constraints: Of the contracting clones, CD4+ ones lay mainly in CM and EM, and CD8+ ones in EMRA. Day 37-peaking second-wave clones had unconfirmed SARS-CoV-2 specificity.

V lost 7 bases to trimming and J lost 0 bases, with 13 bases between them. CDR3 length equals 14 residues. Germline V gene sequence: CDR1 MNHNY, CDR2 SVGAGI (reference sequence). TCRdb processed the 5' RACE reads anew with MiXCR; each CDR3 protein has one entry. Of 450,000 to 650,000 distinct CDR3 sequences in the sample, about a sixth were seen once. Input material: PBMCs or a T cell subset sorted from them (not recorded which). The chain uses TRBV6-6 and TRBJ2-7; D ambiguous. The sequence came from an adult woman who had mild COVID-19 (a few samples of this study predate the infection). Cell type and time point are not known. CDR3 DNA sequence: TGTGCCAGCACTGGCGGCCAGGCCTCCTACGAGCAGTACTTC. Translating it yields CASTGGQASYEQYF.